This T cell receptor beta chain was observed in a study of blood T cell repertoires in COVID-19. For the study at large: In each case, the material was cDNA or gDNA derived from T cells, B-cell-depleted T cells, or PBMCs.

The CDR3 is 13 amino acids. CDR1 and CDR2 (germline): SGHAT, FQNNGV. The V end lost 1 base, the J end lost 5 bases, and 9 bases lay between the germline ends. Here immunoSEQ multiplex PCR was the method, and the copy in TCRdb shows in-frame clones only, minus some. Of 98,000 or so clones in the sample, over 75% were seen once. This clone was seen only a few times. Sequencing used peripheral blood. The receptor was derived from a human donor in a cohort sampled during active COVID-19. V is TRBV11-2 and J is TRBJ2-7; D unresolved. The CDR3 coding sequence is TGTGCCAGCAGCTTAGCGGGTATACACGAGCAGTACTTC. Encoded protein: CASSLAGIHEQYF.